This T cell receptor (beta chain) was observed in a study of blood T cell repertoires in COVID-19. Study in general: Sources were T cells, B-cell-depleted T cells, or PBMCs; the material itself was cDNA or gDNA.

Original methodology: Amplification from reference gene primers served as the basis for estimated nucleated cell counts. The table came from immunoSEQ multiplex PCR; TCRdb's copy has only in-frame clones and leaves some out. D and trimming were read from the DNA, whereas the V and J calls and clone size are those reported in that table. The profile shows roughly 230,000 clones, 83% of them singletons. Losses at the gene ends were 3 bases for V and 3 bases for J; bases not matched to a gene: 9. The CDR3 contains 17 residues. Germline V gene sequence: CDR1 SGHAT, CDR2 FQNNGV. This clone was seen a handful of times.

Sequencing used peripheral blood. V and J are TRBV11-2 and TRBJ2-3, with TRBD2 matching 10 bases. The TCR sequence derives from a human donor in a cohort sampled during active COVID-19. CDR3 DNA sequence: TGTGCCAGCAGCTTGACCTCTCTAGCGGGAGAAACAGATACGCAGTATTTT. Translation gives CASSLTSLAGETDTQYF.